A selection of T cell receptor beta chains follows, all from one sample in a study of T cells in Graves' hyperthyroidism and ophthalmopathy. TCRdb reprocessed the multiplex PCR reads with MiXCR, giving one entry per CDR3 protein. The table includes 660,000 or so distinct CDR3 sequences, 40% to 55% detected once. Input material: peripheral blood or thyroid tissue (not recorded which). Receptors originate from an adult man with Graves' disease, either hyperthyroidism or ophthalmopathy (not recorded which). Both conserved end residues are part of each CDR3. A D gene is named only where the DNA matches it firmly. Clone sizes are given selectively: once, few, many, or a class where the clone is expanded.

d_call j_call v_call clone_size cdr3_aa cdr3_nt
NA TRBJ1-5 TRBV19 many CASSMGRMNQPQHF TGTGCCAGTAGTATGGGCAGGATGAATCAGCCCCAGCATTTT
TRBD2 TRBJ2-7 TRBV7-3 NA CASSAAGTSGRVEQYF TGTGCCAGCAGCGCTGCTGGGACTAGCGGGAGGGTCGAGCAGTACTTC
NA TRBJ2-7 TRBV25-1 NA CASSDRGWEQYF TGTGCCAGCAGTGATCGGGGGTGGGAGCAGTACTTC
TRBD1 TRBJ1-5 TRBV7-9 many CASSLTGRDQPQHF TGTGCCAGCAGTTTGACAGGGAGGGATCAGCCCCAGCATTTT
NA TRBJ1-1 TRBV29-1 NA CSVQRGEAFF TGCAGCGTTCAGAGAGGGGAAGCTTTCTTT
NA TRBJ1-4 TRBV7-3 NA CASGLTDGEKLFF TGTGCCAGCGGCTTAACGGACGGAGAAAAACTGTTTTTT
TRBD1 TRBJ1-6 TRBV6-1 NA CASSPQGEGNSPLHF TGTGCCAGCAGCCCCCAGGGGGAGGGGAATTCACCCCTCCACTTT
TRBD2 TRBJ2-7 TRBV6-5 NA CAISLLRLAGGLSYEQYF TGTGCCATCAGCTTACTGAGACTAGCGGGAGGCCTCTCCTACGAGCAGTACTTC
NA TRBJ1-1 TRBV29-1 NA CSPHTGPDAEAFF TGCAGTCCGCACACAGGGCCAGACGCTGAAGCTTTCTTT
NA TRBJ1-1 TRBV12-3/TRBV12-4 once CASSPHTNTEAFF TGTGCCAGCAGTCCGCACACGAACACTGAAGCTTTCTTT
NA TRBJ1-4 TRBV2 NA CASLLGVNEKLFF TGTGCCAGCTTATTGGGTGTTAATGAAAAACTGTTTTTT
NA TRBJ1-4 TRBV7-3 NA CASWGVRVNEKLFF TGTGCCAGCTGGGGGGTCAGGGTTAATGAAAAACTGTTTTTT
TRBD1 TRBJ1-2 TRBV15 many CATSRDLGGGGYTF TGTGCCACCAGCAGAGATTTAGGGGGCGGAGGCTACACCTTC
NA TRBJ2-5 TRBV7-9 NA CASSLDSRRNQETQYF TGTGCCAGCAGCTTAGATTCTAGGAGGAACCAAGAGACCCAGTACTTC
NA TRBJ1-4 TRBV20-1 few CSATDSLNEKLFF TGCAGTGCCACCGACAGCCTTAATGAAAAACTGTTTTTT
NA TRBJ1-3 TRBV7-9 few CASSSKDHSGNTIYF TGTGCCAGCAGCTCGAAGGACCATTCTGGAAACACCATATATTTT
TRBD1 TRBJ1-1 TRBV20-1 NA CSATRQGREAFF TGCAGTGCTACCCGACAGGGGAGAGAAGCTTTCTTT
NA TRBJ2-7 TRBV19 few CASSMGAGAYEQYF TGTGCCAGTAGTATGGGGGCAGGGGCTTACGAGCAGTACTTC
NA TRBJ1-2 TRBV10-3 many CAISVEGNYGYTF TGTGCCATCAGTGTTGAGGGCAACTATGGCTACACCTTC
TRBD2 TRBJ2-6 TRBV7-7 NA CASSTGLAGHGANVLTF TGTGCTAGCAGCACGGGACTAGCGGGTCATGGGGCCAACGTCCTGACTTTC
NA TRBJ1-3 TRBV29-1 few CSVQQGMNTIYF TGCAGCGTGCAACAGGGAATGAACACCATATATTTT
NA TRBJ1-1 TRBV5-1 NA CASSSMTDFNTEAFF TGCGCCAGCAGCTCCATGACAGACTTCAACACTGAAGCTTTCTTT
NA TRBJ2-5 TRBV2 many CASSSRLGETQYF TGTGCCAGCAGTTCCCGGCTTGGAGAGACCCAGTACTTC
NA TRBJ1-2 TRBV29-1 NA CSVLKDRESYGYTF TGCAGCGTACTCAAGGACCGGGAGAGCTATGGCTACACCTTC